The 28 T cell receptor beta chains in this list originate from one sample, sequenced in a study of T cell responses to AZD1222 COVID-19 vaccine. Here immunoSEQ multiplex PCR was the method, and the copy in TCRdb shows in-frame clones only, minus some. The table records about 180,000 clones, about 88% of them present only once. The sequencing here drew on peripheral blood, taken on day 0 of AZD1222 vaccination. Receptor source: an adult in good health.

The chain recombines TRBV28 with TRBJ1-3; D is unclear. V lost 2 bases and J 0 bases, leaving 5 bases between the germline ends. Germline V lookup: CDR1 MDHEN, CDR2 SYDVKM. CDR3 size: 14 residues. CDR3 in DNA: TGTGCCAGCAGTTTAAGTCACTCTGGAAACACCATATATTTT. As protein: CASSLSHSGNTIYF.

J is TRBJ1-5 and V is TRBV14; 8 bases match TRBD1. The CDR3 length is 14 residues. V trimming: 3 bases; J trimming: 6 bases; junction bases outside the gene matches: 4. CDR1 and CDR2 (germline): SGHDN, FVKESK. CDR3 region: CASSQDRVGQPQHF. CDR3 in DNA: TGTGCCAGCAGCCAGGACAGGGTGGGTCAGCCCCAGCATTTT.

The count of this clone is one. The chain combines TRBV2 with TRBJ1-2; D uncertain. Germline values: CDR1 SNHLY, CDR2 FYNNEI. Trimming took off 5 bases at V and 0 bases at J, with 7 bases between the two ends. The CDR3 totals 13 residues. CDR3 nucleotide sequence: TGTGCCAGCAGTAATGAACCTAACTATGGCTACACCTTC. Protein sequence: CASSNEPNYGYTF.

The V and J genes are TRBV9 and TRBJ1-6; D remains ambiguous. With 6 bases removed from V and 5 bases from J, the gap between germline ends came to 9 bases. Per the germline V gene, CDR1 is SGDLS and CDR2 is YYNGEE. The CDR3 loop spans 13 amino acids. CDR3 DNA sequence: TGTGCCAGCAATTTAGGTGATAATTCACCCCTCCACTTT. Its protein product is CASNLGDNSPLHF.

J is TRBJ1-2 and V is TRBV28; 9 bases fit TRBD1. The CDR3 consists of 15 residues. The J segment lost 1 base and the V segment lost 7 bases, leaving 7 bases of the junction unmatched. Germline CDR1 and CDR2: MDHEN and SYDVKM. CDR3 DNA sequence: TGTGCCAGCATCCTTGGGGACAGGGTTAACTATGGCTACACCTTC. It codes for CASILGDRVNYGYTF.

The chain has TRBV28 and TRBJ2-3; 9 nucleotides align to TRBD1. CDR1 is MDHEN, CDR2 SYDVKM, per germline. The V segment lost 0 bases and the J segment 3 bases; nucleotides outside the gene matches: 4. The CDR3 has 16 amino acids. DNA of the CDR3: TGTGCCAGCAGTTTATGGGGACAGGGAGCTACAGATACGCAGTATTTT. Translating gives CASSLWGQGATDTQYF.

The rearrangement joins TRBV9 to TRBJ1-2, with 7 nucleotides matching TRBD1. Germline trimming cut 0 bases from V and 6 bases from J; bases unmatched to any gene: 11. This CDR3 contains 16 residues. Germline CDR1 is SGDLS and CDR2 is YYNGEE. The CDR3 loop is CASSVGRASQGDGYTF. CDR3 bases: TGTGCCAGCAGCGTAGGTCGGGCGTCTCAGGGGGATGGCTACACCTTC.

V is TRBV9 and J is TRBJ2-2, with D perhaps assigned TRBD1 or TRBD2 (5 bases each). Between the trimmed V and J ends, which lost 0 bases and 7 bases, there was a span of 13 bases. Per germline, CDR1 SGDLS and CDR2 YYNGEE. This CDR3 is built from 15 residues. CDR3 loop: CASSVGGQGDGELFF. The CDR3 DNA follows: TGTGCCAGCAGCGTAGGCGGGCAGGGCGACGGGGAGCTGTTTTTT.

The V gene is TRBV5-6, the J gene TRBJ1-4; no definite D call. This CDR3 region has 15 residues. The V end lost 1 base, the J end lost 0 bases, and 7 bases lay between the germline ends. CDR1 SGHDT and CDR2 YYEEEE come from the germline V gene. This chain's CDR3 is CASSLSGATNEKLFF. For the CDR3, the DNA is TGTGCCAGCAGCTTGTCAGGCGCAACTAATGAAAAACTGTTTTTT.

This chain's CDR3 is CASSPTSAYNEQFF. The CDR3 region has the DNA TGTGCCAGCAGTCCGACTAGCGCGTACAATGAGCAGTTCTTC. The rearrangement links TRBV28 to TRBJ2-1; the match to TRBD2 covers 8 bases. Germline V gene lookup returns CDR1 MDHEN and CDR2 SYDVKM. Trimming took 5 bases from V and 4 from J; bases not matched to a gene: 4. The CDR3 runs to 14 residues.

The rearrangement links TRBV14 to TRBJ1-3; the D is unclear. The V and J ends lost 1 base and 3 bases respectively, with 10 bases between them. The CDR3 is made up of 15 amino acids. Per germline, CDR1 SGHDN and CDR2 FVKESK. The CDR3: CASSQAGGGGNTIYF. In nucleotides, the CDR3 is TGTGCCAGCAGCCAAGCAGGAGGTGGTGGAAACACCATATATTTT. Drawing the rest from reference TRBV14 and TRBJ1-3, the complete variable domain is EAGVTQFPSHSVIEKGQTVTLRCDPISGHDNLYWYRRVMGKEIKFLLHFVKESKQDESGMPNNRFLAERTGGTYSTLKVQPAELEDSGVYFCASSQAGGGGNTIYFGEGSWLTVV.

The V call is TRBV29-1, the J call TRBJ2-1, with TRBD1 matching over 8 bases. In germline, CDR1 is SQVTM, CDR2 ANQGSEA. The CDR3 runs to 13 residues. V was pared by 6 bases and J by 9 bases, with 10 bases of the junction left unmatched. DNA of the CDR3: TGCAGCGTGACATCAGGACAGGGAGGTGAGCAGTTCTTC. This codes for CSVTSGQGGEQFF.

This rearrangement joins TRBV2 to TRBJ2-3; 8 bases match TRBD2. Per germline, CDR1 SNHLY and CDR2 FYNNEI. The V and J ends lost 4 bases and 4 bases, in that order; junction bases with no gene match: 7. The CDR3 is made up of 15 amino acids. This CDR3 reads CASSARGGTSDTQYF. The CDR3, as DNA: TGTGCCAGCAGTGCACGGGGGGGAACATCAGATACGCAGTATTTT.

The chain carries TRBV7-3 and TRBJ2-3; 14 bases align to TRBD2. Germline lookup yields CDR1 SGHTA and CDR2 FQGTGA. V was clipped by 5 bases and J by 5 bases; unmatched bases: 6. The CDR3 contains 16 residues. The CDR3 spells CASSAPGLAGEDTQYF. The CDR3 DNA is TGTGCCAGCAGCGCCCCGGGACTAGCGGGAGAAGATACGCAGTATTTT.

The V call is TRBV30, the J call TRBJ1-1, with D possibly TRBD1 on 5 matching bases. The CDR3 is 11 amino acids. V shed 1 base and J shed 10 bases, with 10 bases lying between them. Germline values: CDR1 GTSNPN, CDR2 SVGIG (reference sequence). CDR3 DNA: TGTGCCTGGAGTGCCGGGGCTGGAGCTTTCTTT. Translating it yields CAWSAGAGAFF.

This chain uses TRBV5-1 with TRBJ2-5; 8 nucleotides align to TRBD1. This CDR3 contains 16 residues. V was pared by 4 bases and J by 1 base, with 9 bases of the junction left unmatched. Per the germline V gene, CDR1 is SGHRS and CDR2 is YFSETQ. In DNA form, the CDR3 reads TGCGCCAGCAGCATGACAGGGGTAGGGGCCCAAGAGACCCAGTACTTC. Translation: CASSMTGVGAQETQYF.

This chain links TRBV5-1 with TRBJ1-6; 8 nucleotides align to TRBD1. Germline V gene data show CDR1 as SGHRS and CDR2 as YFSETQ. The V gene end was trimmed by 4 bases and the J gene end by 7 bases; junction bases not matched to a gene: 7. This CDR3 region has 15 residues. The DNA for the CDR3 is TGCGCCAGCAGCCGACAGGGGTATGGAAATTCACCCCTCCACTTT. Protein sequence: CASSRQGYGNSPLHF. Full variable domain (missing parts from reference TRBV5-1 and TRBJ1-6): KAGVTQTPRYLIKTRGQQVTLSCSPISGHRSVSWYQQTPGQGLQFLFEYFSETQRNKGNFPGRFSGRQFSNSRSEMNVSTLELGDSALYLCASSRQGYGNSPLHFGNGTRLTVT.

V usage is TRBV10-3 and J usage is TRBJ1-1; 8 bases fit TRBD1. CDR1 and CDR2 from the germline V gene are ENHRY and SYGVKD. Unmatched junction bases numbered 7, after V lost 6 bases and J lost 4 bases. The CDR3 runs 14 residues. The CDR3 coding sequence is TGTGCCATCAGCCAAACTCAGGGGGCCACTGAAGCTTTCTTT. Amino acid sequence: CAISQTQGATEAFF.

V usage is TRBV11-3 and J usage is TRBJ2-2; 9 bases are a match to TRBD2. The CDR3 is 16 amino acids. J was trimmed by 3 bases and V by 5 bases; bases with no gene match: 7. Per the germline V gene, CDR1 is SGHNT and CDR2 is YENEEA. The CDR3, as DNA: TGTGCCAGCAGCGTAGGGAGACTAGCGGACACCGGGGAGCTGTTTTTT. Its translation is CASSVGRLADTGELFF.

The chain carries TRBV7-9 and TRBJ1-5; tentatively, D is TRBD1 (5 bases). The CDR3 extends over 12 amino acids. CDR1 is SEHNR and CDR2 is FQNEAQ in the germline V gene (reference sequence). Trimming shortened V by 1 base and J by 13 bases, and 11 bases separated the two germline ends. As DNA, the CDR3 is TGTGCCAGCAGCTTAGTGGGGCAGGCTCAGCATTTT. Protein product: CASSLVGQAQHF.

J is TRBJ1-2 and V is TRBV27; possibly TRBD1 for D (6 bases). The CDR3 loop spans 16 amino acids. Looked up from germline, CDR1 is MNHEY and CDR2 is SMNVEV (reference sequence). The V end lost 2 bases, the J end lost 4 bases, and 17 bases lay between the germline ends. CDR3 sequence reads: CASSLQYRAVSYGYTF. The CDR3 nucleotides are TGTGCCAGCAGTTTACAATACAGGGCGGTCAGCTATGGCTACACCTTC.

This clone has only one observation. The rearrangement uses TRBV9 and TRBJ2-1; 8 bases are shared with TRBD2. Trimming took 3 bases from V and 9 from J; bases not matched to a gene: 14. The CDR3 extends over 16 amino acids. The V gene's germline CDR1 is SGDLS and CDR2 YYNGEE. In nucleotides, the CDR3 is TGTGCCAGCAGCGGCCAAGCGGGAGTCATCACAGGTGAGCAGTTCTTC. As protein: CASSGQAGVITGEQFF.

The CDR3 is CASSAGQEGAMGNQPQHF. The CDR3 coding sequence is TGTGCCAGCAGCGCGGGACAGGAGGGAGCGATGGGCAATCAGCCCCAGCATTTT. The gene calls are TRBV9 and TRBJ1-5, with 8 nucleotides matching TRBD1. Germline CDR1 is SGDLS and CDR2 is YYNGEE. There are 18 residues in the CDR3. V lost 3 bases and J lost 2; bases outside the gene matches: 13.

There are a few counts of this clone. V usage is TRBV28 and J usage is TRBJ1-2, with 9 positions matching TRBD1. This CDR3 has 17 amino acids. Germline V gives CDR1 MDHEN, CDR2 SYDVKM. V lost 4 bases to trimming and J lost 0 bases; unmatched junction nucleotides: 9. The CDR3 coding sequence is TGTGCCAGCAGTTCAGGGGACAGGGATGAAGCTAACTATGGCTACACCTTC. Its protein product is CASSSGDRDEANYGYTF.

CDR3: CASSLSGATTDTQYF. The CDR3 DNA sequence: TGTGCCAGCAGCTTAAGCGGGGCCACTACAGATACGCAGTATTTT. The rearrangement joins TRBV7-3 to TRBJ2-3, with D perhaps TRBD2 (6 bases). CDR1 and CDR2 (germline): SGHTA, FQGTGA. The CDR3 totals 15 residues. V gave up 1 base and J gave up 3 bases, with 11 bases separating them.

This chain connects TRBV7-2 to TRBJ2-2; the D is unclear. Trimming shortened V by 0 bases and J by 3 bases, and 2 bases separated the two germline ends. Germline CDR1 is SGHTA and CDR2 is FQGNSA. CDR3 length equals 13 residues. The CDR3 DNA follows: TGTGCCAGCAGCTTAGCTTACACCGGGGAGCTGTTTTTT. It specifies CASSLAYTGELFF.

The J gene is TRBJ1-5, the V gene TRBV5-1; TRBD1 matches 7 bases. V dropped 4 bases and J dropped 3; count of bases not matched to a gene: 4. This CDR3 contains 14 residues. The germline CDR1 and CDR2 sequences are SGHRS and YFSETQ. CDR3 bases: TGCGCCAGCAGCACGGGACAGAACAATCAGCCCCAGCATTTT. Residues: CASSTGQNNQPQHF.

The chain couples TRBV4-2 to TRBJ2-3; D remains ambiguous. The germline V and J ends were trimmed by 2 bases and 4 bases, with 7 bases remaining between them. Looked up from germline, CDR1 is LGHNA and CDR2 is YNFKEQ. The CDR3 sequence is 13 residues long. The CDR3 spells CASSQWLADTQYF. CDR3 DNA sequence: TGTGCCAGCAGCCAATGGCTAGCAGATACGCAGTATTTT.